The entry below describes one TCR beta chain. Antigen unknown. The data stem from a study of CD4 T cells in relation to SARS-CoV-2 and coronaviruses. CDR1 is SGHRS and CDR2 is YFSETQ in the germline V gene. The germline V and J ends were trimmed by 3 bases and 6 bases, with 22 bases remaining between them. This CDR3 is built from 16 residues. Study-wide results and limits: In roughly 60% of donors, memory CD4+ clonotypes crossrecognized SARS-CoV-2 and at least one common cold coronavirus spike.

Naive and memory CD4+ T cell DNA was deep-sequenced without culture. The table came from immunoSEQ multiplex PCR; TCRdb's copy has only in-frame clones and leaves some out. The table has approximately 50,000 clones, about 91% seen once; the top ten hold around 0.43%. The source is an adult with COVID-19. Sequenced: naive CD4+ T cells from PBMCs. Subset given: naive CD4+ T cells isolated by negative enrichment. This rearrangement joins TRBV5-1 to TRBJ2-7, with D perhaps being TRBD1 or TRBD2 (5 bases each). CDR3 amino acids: CASSSAGTALLGEQYF. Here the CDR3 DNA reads TGCGCCAGCAGCTCAGCAGGGACGGCTCTTCTTGGCGAGCAGTACTTC.